This T cell receptor (beta chain) was sequenced during a study of lymphopenia after photon versus proton radiotherapy (dated by TCRdb to between 2018 and 2021). With respect to the entire study: Photon and proton radiation therapy were compared by the study for their immunological effects in patients with gastrointestinal tumors who developed high-grade lymphopenia. The cohort included some 20 patients with gastrointestinal tumors who developed lymphopenia after receiving either photon or proton therapy. The goal of the study was to characterize the differences between the two radiation modalities in how they affect the immune system. Here is what the overall study found, with its caveats: Once the lymphocyte count had reached its nadir, the repertoires of photon-treated patients showed oligoclonal expansion, particularly of CD8+ Temra cells, and this expansion drove the decline in diversity. Across the cohort, a larger post-nadir drop in TCR diversity was inversely correlated with overall survival time among patients who died. The survival association was assessed only in patients who died, and better survival with proton therapy was presented by the authors as a possibility rather than a demonstrated result. During treatment, patients who received photon therapy lost naive T cells and TCR diversity and gained effector/memory populations, whereas patients who received proton therapy remained relatively stable.

With regard to this clone: Its specific antigen is unknown. Qualities for individual bases were not recorded, and no much larger clone is one base off.

Receptor libraries were prepared by the immunoSEQ multiplex PCR assay. Alongside multiparametric flow cytometry, deep sequencing of rearranged TCR beta loci was used to profile the T cell repertoires. TCRdb carries this immuneACCESS record with in-frame sequences only. Its versions omit some clonotypes, under half of them owing to an unresolved V gene in the studies checked, with the rest unexplained. This sample comprises about 83,000 clones, 65% to 85% of them detected only once. About 1.3% of the sample belongs to the ten largest clones. The source was peripheral blood, collected from a patient treated with proton-based radiotherapy. This TCR was recovered from a man aged 55 to 69 with pancreatic cancer.

The CDR3 region reads CASSRQGGDEKLFF. The sequenced DNA: TGTGCCAGCAGCCGGCAGGGAGGGGATGAAAAACTGTTTTTT. Here the chain combines TRBV6-5 and TRBJ1-4; tentative D gene TRBD1, with 5 bases matching. From cysteine to phenylalanine, the CDR3 is 14 amino acids long. CDR3 DNA is the only sequence kept; it has 42 bases, read in frame from the first base. Via the germline V gene, CDR1 is MNHEY and CDR2 SVGAGI. At the junction V is shortened by 6 bases and J by 6 bases, with 14 bases in between.